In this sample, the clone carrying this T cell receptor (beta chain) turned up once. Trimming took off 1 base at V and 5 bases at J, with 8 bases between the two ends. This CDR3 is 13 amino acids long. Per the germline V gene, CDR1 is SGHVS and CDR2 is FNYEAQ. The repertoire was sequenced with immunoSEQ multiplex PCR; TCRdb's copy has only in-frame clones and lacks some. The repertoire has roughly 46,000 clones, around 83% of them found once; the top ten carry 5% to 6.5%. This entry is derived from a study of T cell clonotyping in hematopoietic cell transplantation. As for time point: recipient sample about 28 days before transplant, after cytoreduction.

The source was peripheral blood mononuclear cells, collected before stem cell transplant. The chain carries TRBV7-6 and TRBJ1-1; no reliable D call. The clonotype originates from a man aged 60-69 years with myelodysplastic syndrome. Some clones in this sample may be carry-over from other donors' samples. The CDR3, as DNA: TGTGCCAGCAGCTTAGGCCATGGGACTGAAGCTTTCTTT. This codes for CASSLGHGTEAFF. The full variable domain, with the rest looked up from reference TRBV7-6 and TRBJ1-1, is GAGVSQSPRYKVTKRGQDVALRCDPISGHVSLYWYRQALGQGPEFLTYFNYEAQQDKSGLPNDRFSAERPEGSISTLTIQRTEQRDSAMYRCASSLGHGTEAFFGQGTRLTVV.